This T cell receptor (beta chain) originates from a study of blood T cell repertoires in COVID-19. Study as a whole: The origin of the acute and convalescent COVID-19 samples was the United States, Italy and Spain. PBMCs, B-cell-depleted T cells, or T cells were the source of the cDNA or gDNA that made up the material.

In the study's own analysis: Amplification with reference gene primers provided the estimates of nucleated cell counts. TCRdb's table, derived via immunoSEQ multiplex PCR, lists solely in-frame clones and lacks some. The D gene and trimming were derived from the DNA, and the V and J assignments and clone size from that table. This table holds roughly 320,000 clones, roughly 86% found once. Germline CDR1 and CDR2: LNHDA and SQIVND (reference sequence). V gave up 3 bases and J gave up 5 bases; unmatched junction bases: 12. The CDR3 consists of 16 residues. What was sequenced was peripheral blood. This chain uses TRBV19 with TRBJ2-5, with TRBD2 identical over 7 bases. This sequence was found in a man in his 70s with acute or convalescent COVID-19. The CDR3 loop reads CASSMRPAGDRETQYF. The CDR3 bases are TGTGCCAGTAGTATGAGGCCTGCGGGAGACCGGGAGACCCAGTACTTC. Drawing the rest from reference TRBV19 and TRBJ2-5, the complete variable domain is DGGITQSPKYLFRKEGQNVTLSCEQNLNHDAMYWYRQDPGQGLRLIYYSQIVNDFQKGDIAEGYSVSREKKESFPLTVTSAQKNPTAFYLCASSMRPAGDRETQYFGPGTRLLVL.